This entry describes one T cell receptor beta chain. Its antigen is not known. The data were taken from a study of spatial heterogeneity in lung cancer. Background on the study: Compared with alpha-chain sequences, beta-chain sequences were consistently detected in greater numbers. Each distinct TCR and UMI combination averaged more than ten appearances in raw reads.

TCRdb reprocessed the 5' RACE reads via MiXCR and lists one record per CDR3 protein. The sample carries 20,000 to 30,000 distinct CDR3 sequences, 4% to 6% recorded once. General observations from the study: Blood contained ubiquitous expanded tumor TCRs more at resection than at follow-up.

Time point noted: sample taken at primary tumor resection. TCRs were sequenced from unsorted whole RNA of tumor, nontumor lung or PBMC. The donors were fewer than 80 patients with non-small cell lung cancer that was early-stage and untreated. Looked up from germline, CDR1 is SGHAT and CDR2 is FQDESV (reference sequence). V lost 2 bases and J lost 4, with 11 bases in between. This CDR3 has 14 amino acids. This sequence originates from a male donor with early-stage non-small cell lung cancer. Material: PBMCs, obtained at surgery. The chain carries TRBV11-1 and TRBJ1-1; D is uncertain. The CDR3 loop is CASSLLHSGTEAFF. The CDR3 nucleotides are TGTGCCAGCAGCTTATTACACTCGGGCACTGAAGCTTTCTTT.